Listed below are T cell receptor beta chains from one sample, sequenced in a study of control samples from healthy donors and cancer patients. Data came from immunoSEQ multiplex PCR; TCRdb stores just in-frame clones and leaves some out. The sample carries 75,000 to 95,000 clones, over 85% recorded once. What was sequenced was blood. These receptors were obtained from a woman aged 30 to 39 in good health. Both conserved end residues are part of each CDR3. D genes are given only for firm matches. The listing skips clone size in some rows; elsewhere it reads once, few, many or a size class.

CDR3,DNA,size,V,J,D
CASSLFQDNSPLHF,TGTGCCAGCAGCTTATTCCAGGATAATTCACCCCTCCACTTT,NA,TRBV7-9,TRBJ1-6,NA
CTSSQVSGSSYNEQFF,TGCACCAGCAGCCAAGTTAGCGGGAGCTCCTACAATGAGCAGTTCTTC,NA,TRBV1,TRBJ2-1,NA
CASSWGREAFF,TGTGCCAGCAGTTGGGGCCGTGAAGCTTTCTTT,NA,TRBV12-3/TRBV12-4,TRBJ1-1,NA
CAISDNRDGGYTF,TGTGCCATCAGTGACAACAGGGACGGTGGCTACACCTTC,NA,TRBV10-3,TRBJ1-2,NA
CASSVDLSSYNEQFF,TGCGCCAGCAGTGTAGACCTAAGCTCCTACAATGAGCAGTTCTTC,NA,TRBV10-2,TRBJ2-1,NA
CASSNGVDSSYNEQFF,TGCGCCAGCAGTAATGGAGTAGATAGCTCCTACAATGAGCAGTTCTTC,few,TRBV5-1,TRBJ2-1,NA
CASSEGASGSYEQYF,TGTGCCAGCAGTGAGGGGGCTAGCGGCTCCTACGAGCAGTACTTC,few,TRBV6-1,TRBJ2-7,NA
CAISKDQAVGGYTF,TGTGCCATCAGTAAGGATCAGGCGGTCGGGGGCTACACCTTC,NA,TRBV10-3,TRBJ1-2,NA
CASSLAGADTQYF,TGTGCCAGCAGCTTGGCCGGGGCAGATACGCAGTATTTT,NA,TRBV5-5,TRBJ2-3,NA
CASSIGQPNEKLFF,TGTGCCAGTAGTATTGGGCAGCCTAATGAAAAACTGTTTTTT,NA,TRBV19,TRBJ1-4,NA
CASSMGAGNTEAFF,TGTGCCAGTAGTATGGGGGCGGGGAACACTGAAGCTTTCTTT,NA,TRBV19,TRBJ1-1,NA
CASGGGAYTYNEQFF,TGTGCCAGCGGCGGGGGGGCCTACACCTACAATGAGCAGTTCTTC,NA,TRBV6-6,TRBJ2-1,TRBD2
CASSAAYRARTTSDTQYF,TGTGCCAGCAGTGCGGCGTACAGGGCGAGGACAACCTCAGATACGCAGTATTTT,NA,TRBV7-9,TRBJ2-3,NA
CASSPGGRFGEKLFF,TGTGCCAGCAGCCCAGGGGGCAGGTTCGGGGAAAAACTGTTTTTT,NA,TRBV7-9,TRBJ1-4,TRBD1
CASSIERGAEAFF,TGTGCCAGTAGTATAGAGAGGGGGGCTGAAGCTTTCTTT,NA,TRBV19,TRBJ1-1,NA
CASSLSVNTEAFF,TGTGCCAGCAGCTTGAGCGTGAACACTGAAGCTTTCTTT,NA,TRBV5-4,TRBJ1-1,NA
CASSLTQTRSYNSPLHF,TGTGCCAGCAGTTTAACCCAAACACGCTCCTATAATTCACCCCTCCACTTT,NA,TRBV27,TRBJ1-6,NA
CASSSTGRQETQYF,TGTGCCAGCAGTTCGACAGGCCGACAAGAGACCCAGTACTTC,NA,TRBV28,TRBJ2-5,NA
CASSISVGGETQYF,TGTGCCAGTAGTATATCGGTGGGGGGGGAGACCCAGTACTTC,NA,TRBV19,TRBJ2-5,TRBD2
CASSLSRDRDQPQHF,TGTGCCAGCAGTTTATCAAGGGACAGGGATCAGCCCCAGCATTTT,NA,TRBV27,TRBJ1-5,TRBD1
CASSSTGTSGSPGELFF,TGTGCCAGCAGCTCGACCGGGACTAGCGGGAGTCCCGGGGAGCTGTTTTTT,NA,TRBV7-9,TRBJ2-2,TRBD2
CASYRQGQNYGYTF,TGTGCCAGCTACCGACAGGGGCAGAACTATGGCTACACCTTC,NA,TRBV6-6,TRBJ1-2,TRBD1
CASSMARRQATNEKLFF,TGTGCCAGTAGTATGGCCCGAAGACAGGCAACTAATGAAAAACTGTTTTTT,once,TRBV19,TRBJ1-4,NA
CASSVEWGGNEQFF,TGTGCCAGCAGCGTAGAATGGGGCGGGAATGAGCAGTTCTTC,NA,TRBV9,TRBJ2-1,NA
CASSYQGEQFF,TGTGCCAGCAGTTACCAAGGGGAGCAGTTCTTC,NA,TRBV6-5,TRBJ2-1,NA
CASSQEWSDTQYF,TGCGCCAGCAGCCAAGAGTGGAGCGATACGCAGTATTTT,NA,TRBV4-1,TRBJ2-3,NA
CASSELAGIRRETQYF,TGTGCCAGCAGTGAACTAGCGGGCATCAGGCGGGAGACCCAGTACTTC,NA,TRBV6-1,TRBJ2-5,TRBD2
CASSPGTGNQPQHF,TGTGCCAGTAGTCCCGGGACGGGCAATCAGCCCCAGCATTTT,NA,TRBV19,TRBJ1-5,NA
CASSLGGNEQFF,TGTGCCAGCAGTCTGGGGGGCAATGAGCAGTTCTTC,NA,TRBV2,TRBJ2-1,NA
CASSEGSSGVNEQFF,TGTGCCAGCAGTGAGGGGTCTAGCGGGGTGAATGAGCAGTTCTTC,NA,TRBV6-1,TRBJ2-1,TRBD2
CASGGAIFYEQYF,TGTGCCAGCGGAGGAGCTATATTCTACGAGCAGTACTTC,NA,TRBV6-5,TRBJ2-7,NA
CASSPFGLAGAREQYF,TGTGCCAGCAGCCCCTTCGGGTTAGCGGGAGCACGGGAGCAGTACTTC,NA,TRBV7-8,TRBJ2-7,TRBD2
CASSLSGLGYNEQFF,TGCGCCAGCAGCTTGTCGGGATTAGGTTACAATGAGCAGTTCTTC,NA,TRBV5-1,TRBJ2-1,NA
CASSSPSGQGTLKAFF,TGCGCCAGCAGCAGCCCTTCGGGACAGGGGACCTTGAAGGCTTTCTTT,NA,TRBV5-1,TRBJ1-1,TRBD1
CASSPTFDAEAFF,TGTGCCAGCTCACCAACTTTTGATGCTGAAGCTTTCTTT,NA,TRBV18,TRBJ1-1,NA
CASSLVGLGNTIYF,TGTGCCAGCAGCTTGGTAGGATTGGGAAACACCATATATTTT,NA,TRBV7-6,TRBJ1-3,NA
CATSGDRDTGELFF,TGTGCCACCAGTGGGGACAGGGACACCGGGGAGCTGTTTTTT,NA,TRBV24-1,TRBJ2-2,TRBD1
CASSVEWTGTTEAFF,TGTGCCAGCAGCGTAGAGTGGACAGGTACCACTGAAGCTTTCTTT,NA,TRBV9,TRBJ1-1,TRBD1
CASSAFGLAPDTQYF,TGTGCCAGCAGTGCGTTCGGACTAGCTCCAGATACGCAGTATTTT,NA,TRBV2,TRBJ2-3,TRBD2
CASSEEVSYEQYF,TGTGCCAGCAGTGAGGAGGTTTCCTACGAGCAGTACTTC,NA,TRBV2,TRBJ2-7,NA
CATRAGNTGELFF,TGTGCCACCCGGGCAGGGAACACCGGGGAGCTGTTTTTT,NA,TRBV24-1,TRBJ2-2,NA
CAWTGGADTEQFF,TGTGCCTGGACCGGCGGGGCTGATACTGAGCAGTTCTTC,NA,TRBV30,TRBJ2-1,NA